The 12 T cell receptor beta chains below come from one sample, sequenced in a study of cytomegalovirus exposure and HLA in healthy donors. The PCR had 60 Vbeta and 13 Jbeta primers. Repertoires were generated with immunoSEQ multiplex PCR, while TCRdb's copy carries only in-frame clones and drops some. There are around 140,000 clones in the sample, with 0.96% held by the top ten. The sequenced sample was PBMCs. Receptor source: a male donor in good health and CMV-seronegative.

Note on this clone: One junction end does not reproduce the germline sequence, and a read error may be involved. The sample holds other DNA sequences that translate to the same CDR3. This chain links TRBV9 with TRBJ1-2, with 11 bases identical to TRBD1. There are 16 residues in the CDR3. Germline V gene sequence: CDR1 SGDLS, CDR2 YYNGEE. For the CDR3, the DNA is TGTGCCAGCAGCGGCCCGAGGACAGGGGGCTTTAATGGCTACACTTTC. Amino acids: CASSGPRTGGFNGYTF.

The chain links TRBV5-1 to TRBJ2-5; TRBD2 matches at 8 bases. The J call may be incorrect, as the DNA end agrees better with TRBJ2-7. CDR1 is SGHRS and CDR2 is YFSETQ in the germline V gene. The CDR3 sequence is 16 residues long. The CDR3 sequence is CASSLGAREGIYEQYF. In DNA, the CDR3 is TGCGCCAGCAGCTTGGGTGCACGGGAGGGCATCTACGAGCAGTACTTC.

Here the CDR3 DNA reads TGTGCCAGCAGCGGGACAGGTACTGGAAACACCATATATTTT. This gives the protein CASSGTGTGNTIYF. This chain links TRBV9 with TRBJ1-3; 7 nucleotides line up with TRBD1. Looked up from germline, CDR1 is SGDLS and CDR2 is YYNGEE. The CDR3 contains 14 residues. The J segment lost 2 bases and the V segment lost 3 bases, leaving 2 bases of the junction unmatched.

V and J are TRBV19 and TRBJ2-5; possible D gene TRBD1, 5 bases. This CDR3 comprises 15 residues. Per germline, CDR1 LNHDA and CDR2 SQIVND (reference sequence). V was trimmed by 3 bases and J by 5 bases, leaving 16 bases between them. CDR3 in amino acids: CASSIADMGLETQYF. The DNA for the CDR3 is TGTGCCAGTAGTATTGCGGACATGGGGTTGGAGACCCAGTACTTC.

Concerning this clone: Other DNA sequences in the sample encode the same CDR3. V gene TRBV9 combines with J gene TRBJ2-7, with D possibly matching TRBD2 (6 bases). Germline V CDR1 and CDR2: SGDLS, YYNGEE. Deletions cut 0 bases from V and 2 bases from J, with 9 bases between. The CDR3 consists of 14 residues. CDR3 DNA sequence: TGTGCCAGCAGCGTAGGTGGCGGGACCTACGAGCAGTACTTC. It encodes CASSVGGGTYEQYF.

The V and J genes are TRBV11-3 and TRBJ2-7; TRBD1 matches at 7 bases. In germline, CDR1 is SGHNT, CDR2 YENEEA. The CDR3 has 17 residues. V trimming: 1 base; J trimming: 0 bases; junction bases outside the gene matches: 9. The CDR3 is CASSLGFTGTASYEQYF. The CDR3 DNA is TGTGCCAGCAGCTTAGGTTTCACGGGGACAGCCTCCTACGAGCAGTACTTC.

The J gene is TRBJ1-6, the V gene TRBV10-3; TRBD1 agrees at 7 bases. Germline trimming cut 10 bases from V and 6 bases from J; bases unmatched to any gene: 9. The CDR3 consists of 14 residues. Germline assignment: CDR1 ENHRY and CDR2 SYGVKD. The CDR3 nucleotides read TGTGCCACACAACAGGGGAACTCTAATTCACCCCTCCACTTT. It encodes CATQQGNSNSPLHF.

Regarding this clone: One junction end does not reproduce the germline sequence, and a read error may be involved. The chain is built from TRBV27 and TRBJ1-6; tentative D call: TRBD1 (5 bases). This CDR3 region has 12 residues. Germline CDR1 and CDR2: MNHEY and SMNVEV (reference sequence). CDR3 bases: TGCGCCAGAGGGGAAGTTGATTCACCCCTCCACTTT. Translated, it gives CARGEVDSPLHF.

CDR3: CASSMTSVVQETQYF. CDR3 nucleotides: TGTGCCAGTAGTATGACTAGCGTGGTCCAAGAGACCCAGTACTTC. The chain uses TRBV19 and TRBJ2-5; 8 bases match TRBD2. The V and J ends lost 3 bases and 1 base, in that order; junction bases with no gene match: 4. The germline V gene encodes CDR1 LNHDA and CDR2 SQIVND (reference sequence). This CDR3 has 15 amino acids.

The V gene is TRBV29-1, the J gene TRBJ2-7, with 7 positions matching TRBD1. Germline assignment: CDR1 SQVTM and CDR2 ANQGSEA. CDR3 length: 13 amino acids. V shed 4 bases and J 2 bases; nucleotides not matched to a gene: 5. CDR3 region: CSVARQGAYEQYF. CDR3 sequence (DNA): TGCAGCGTTGCTAGGCAGGGGGCCTACGAGCAGTACTTC.

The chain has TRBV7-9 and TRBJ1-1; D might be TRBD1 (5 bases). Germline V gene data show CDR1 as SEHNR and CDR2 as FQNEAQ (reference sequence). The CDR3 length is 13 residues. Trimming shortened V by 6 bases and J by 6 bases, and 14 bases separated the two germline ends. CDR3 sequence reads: CASRAEGAAEAFF. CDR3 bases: TGTGCCAGCAGAGCTGAAGGGGCGGCTGAAGCTTTCTTT.

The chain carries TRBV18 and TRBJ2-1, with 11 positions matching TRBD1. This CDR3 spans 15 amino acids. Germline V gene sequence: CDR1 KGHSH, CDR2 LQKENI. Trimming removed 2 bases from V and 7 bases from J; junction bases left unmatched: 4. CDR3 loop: CASSPGQGAVNEQFF. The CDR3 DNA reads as TGTGCCAGCTCACCAGGACAGGGGGCGGTTAATGAGCAGTTCTTC.